A single T cell receptor (beta chain) is shown here with its context. What it binds is not known. This sample is part of a study of T-cell memory formation after mild COVID-19. Overall study context: There were largely donor-specific TCR clusters. Overall study results and limits: Some SARS-CoV-2-responding clones were already detected in memory before infection. There was a balanced CD4/CD8 profile in clones contracting day 15 to 85, and later expanders leaned CD4+. The CD4+ clones that contracted clustered mainly within CM and EM, and the CD8+ clones concentrated in EMRA.

Germline assignment: CDR1 MGHRA and CDR2 YSYEKL. This CDR3 region has 14 residues. V lost 1 base, J lost 2 bases, and 8 bases lay in between. TCRdb itself ran the 5' RACE reads through MiXCR, one entry per CDR3 protein. The sample records 250,000 to 300,000 distinct CDR3 sequences, under 20% being singletons. The chain is built from TRBV4-1 and TRBJ2-5, with D uncertain. Input material: PBMCs or a T cell subset sorted from them (not recorded which). This sequence was found in a man younger than 35 who had mild COVID-19 (a few samples of this study predate the infection). Cell type and time point are not known. CDR3 amino acids: CASSQVPGQETQYF. CDR3 sequence (DNA): TGCGCCAGCAGCCAAGTTCCAGGACAAGAGACCCAGTACTTC.